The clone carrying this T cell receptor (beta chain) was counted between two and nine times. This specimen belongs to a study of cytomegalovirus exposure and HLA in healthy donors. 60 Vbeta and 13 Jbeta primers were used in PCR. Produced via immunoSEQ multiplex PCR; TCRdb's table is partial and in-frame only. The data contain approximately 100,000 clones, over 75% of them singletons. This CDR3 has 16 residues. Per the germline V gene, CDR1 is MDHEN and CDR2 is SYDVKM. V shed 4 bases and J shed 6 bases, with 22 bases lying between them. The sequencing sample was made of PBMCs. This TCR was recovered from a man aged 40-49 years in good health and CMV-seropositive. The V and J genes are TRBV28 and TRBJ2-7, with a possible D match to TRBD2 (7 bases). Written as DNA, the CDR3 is TGTGCCAGCAGTTCGGGCGGGAGTTCAGGGGTCGGCGAGCAGTACTTC. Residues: CASSSGGSSGVGEQYF.